Listed below are T cell receptor beta chains from one sample, sequenced in a study of OX40 agonist ivuxolimab in advanced cancers. TCRdb keeps only in-frame clones here, not all; method: immunoSEQ multiplex PCR. The table lists roughly 40,000 clones, approximately 91% of them singletons, with 18% in the top ten. The sample consisted of CD4+ or CD8+ T cells sorted from blood, taken in a trial of the OX40 agonist ivuxolimab. These receptors all stem from an adult with an advanced solid tumor such as melanoma, head and neck, liver or kidney cancer. CDR3s include the opening cysteine and the closing phenylalanine or tryptophan. The D gene is left open where the match is weak.

v_gene	d_gene	j_gene	CDR3aa
TRBV4-1	TRBD1	TRBJ1-5	CASSQGDSSNQPQHF
TRBV7-3	TRBD2	TRBJ2-3	CASSPGLAADTQYF
TRBV5-4	-	TRBJ1-5	CASSPDRTNQPQHF
TRBV5-1	TRBD1	TRBJ1-1	CASSDGQGNTEAFF
TRBV7-9	TRBD1	TRBJ2-7	CASSSTKGDRDEQYF
TRBV28	TRBD1	TRBJ2-2	CASSPRQGITGELFF
TRBV7-6	-	TRBJ2-1	CASSLGGANEQFF
TRBV27	-	TRBJ1-1	CASSLLGLNTEAFF
TRBV27	-	TRBJ1-1	CASSYGTGETEAFF
TRBV6-9	TRBD2	TRBJ2-3	CASRLTAGGQNTQYF
TRBV29-1	-	TRBJ2-4	CSVENMNENIQYF
TRBV9	-	TRBJ1-1	CASSPRQANTEAFF
TRBV4-3	TRBD1	TRBJ2-1	CASSQAGTGGNNEQFF
TRBV10-2	-	TRBJ1-2	CASSESKGRTNYGYTF
TRBV5-1	TRBD2	TRBJ2-5	CASSSLSGGMETQYF
TRBV5-5	-	TRBJ2-1	CASSPERFPRSSYNEQFF
TRBV28	TRBD1	TRBJ2-5	CASSSRQGQLETQYF
TRBV2	-	TRBJ1-6	CASRSSDGVSVSPLHF
TRBV28	TRBD1	TRBJ1-2	CASSLYGTDLYGYTF
TRBV7-8	-	TRBJ2-7	CASSFTGEAYEQYF
TRBV15	TRBD1	TRBJ2-1	CATSRAGGSYNEQFF
TRBV4-3	TRBD2	TRBJ2-2	CASSQGLAGFGELFF
TRBV6-5	-	TRBJ1-1	CASSSGYRAEAFF
TRBV4-3	TRBD2	TRBJ2-1	CASSQGPGLAGEYNEQFF
TRBV6-1	-	TRBJ1-1	CASSQEYYTEAFF
TRBV4-1	TRBD2	TRBJ2-2	CASSQVEAGGAGELFF
TRBV7-2	TRBD1	TRBJ1-2	CASSQDRGQGYGYTF
TRBV6-5	TRBD1	TRBJ2-5	CASKRTGGAGETQYF
TRBV5-5	TRBD2	TRBJ2-5	CASSLRTSGDQYF
TRBV5-6	-	TRBJ2-7	CASSLNYEQYF
TRBV25-1	-	TRBJ1-5	CASSVGLGQPQHF
TRBV7-2	-	TRBJ1-1	CASSLWGLRMNTEAFF
TRBV28	-	TRBJ1-1	CASSLVRNTEAFF